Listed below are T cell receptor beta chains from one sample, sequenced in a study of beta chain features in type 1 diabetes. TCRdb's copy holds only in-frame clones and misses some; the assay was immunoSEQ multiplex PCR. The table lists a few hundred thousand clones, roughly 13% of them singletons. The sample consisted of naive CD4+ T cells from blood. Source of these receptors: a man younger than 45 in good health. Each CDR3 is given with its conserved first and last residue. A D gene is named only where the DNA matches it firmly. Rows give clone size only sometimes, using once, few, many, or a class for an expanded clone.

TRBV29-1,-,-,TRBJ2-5,CSVGSLAGETQYF,TGCAGCGTTGGGAGTCTAGCAGGGGAGACCCAGTACTTC
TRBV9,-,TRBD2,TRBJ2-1,CASSTRLAGSYNEQFF,TGTGCCAGCAGCACTCGACTAGCGGGTAGCTACAATGAGCAGTTCTTC
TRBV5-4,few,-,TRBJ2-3,CASSSLATDTQYF,TGTGCCAGCAGCTCCCTAGCGACAGATACGCAGTATTTT
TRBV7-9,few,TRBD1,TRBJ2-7,CASSSGQGEQYF,TGTGCCAGCAGCTCCGGACAGGGGGAGCAGTACTTC
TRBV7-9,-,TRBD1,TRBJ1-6,CASSGTGDNSPLHF,TGTGCCAGCAGTGGGACAGGGGATAATTCACCCCTCCACTTT
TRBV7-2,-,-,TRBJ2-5,CASLRGAEETQYF,TGTGCCAGCCTTAGGGGTGCTGAGGAGACCCAGTACTTC
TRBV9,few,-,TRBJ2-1,CASSLTPGQKQFF,TGTGCCAGCAGCCTTACCCCGGGACAAAAGCAGTTCTTC
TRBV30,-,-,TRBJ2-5,CAWSILIQETQYF,TGTGCCTGGAGTATATTGATTCAAGAGACCCAGTACTTC
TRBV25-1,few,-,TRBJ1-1,CASSEAGRGTEAFF,TGTGCCAGCAGTGAGGCCGGGAGGGGCACTGAAGCTTTCTTT
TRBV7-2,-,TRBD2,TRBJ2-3,CASSPGLAGDTQYF,TGTGCCAGCAGCCCGGGACTAGCGGGGGATACGCAGTATTTT
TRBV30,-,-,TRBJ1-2,CAWSVLVGGTGYTF,TGTGCCTGGAGTGTACTCGTGGGAGGGACCGGCTACACCTTC
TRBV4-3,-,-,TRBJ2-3,CASSQDALTDTQYF,TGCGCCAGCAGCCAAGATGCCCTCACAGATACGCAGTATTTT
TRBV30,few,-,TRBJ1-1,CAWYPGLNTEAFF,TGTGCCTGGTACCCGGGCCTGAACACTGAAGCTTTCTTT
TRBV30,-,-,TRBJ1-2,CAWSVLGGGYTF,TGTGCCTGGAGTGTACTAGGGGGTGGCTACACCTTC
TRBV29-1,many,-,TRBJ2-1,CSGGGESSYNEQFF,TGCAGCGGAGGTGGGGAGAGCTCCTACAATGAGCAGTTCTTC
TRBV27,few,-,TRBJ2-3,CASSGSDTQYF,TGTGCCAGCAGCGGGAGCGATACGCAGTATTTT
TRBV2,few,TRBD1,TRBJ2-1,CASNGQGNTEEQFF,TGTGCCAGCAATGGACAGGGGAATACTGAAGAGCAGTTCTTC
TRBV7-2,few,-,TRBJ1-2,CASSRGRRLYGYTF,TGTGCCAGCAGCCGTGGACGGCGCCTCTATGGCTACACCTTC
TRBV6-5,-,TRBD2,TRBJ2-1,CASRTSGETYNEQFF,TGTGCCAGCAGGACCAGCGGGGAGACCTACAATGAGCAGTTCTTC
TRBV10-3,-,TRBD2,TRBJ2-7,CAISQKLLAESSYEQYF,TGTGCCATCAGCCAAAAATTACTAGCGGAAAGCTCCTACGAGCAGTACTTC
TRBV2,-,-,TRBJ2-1,CASFPGRTRNEQFF,TGTGCCAGCTTTCCGGGACGGACTCGAAATGAGCAGTTCTTC
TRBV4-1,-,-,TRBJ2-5,CASSQDALKETQYF,TGCGCCAGCAGCCAAGATGCTCTTAAAGAGACCCAGTACTTC
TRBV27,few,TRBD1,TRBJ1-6,CASSSRGTDSPLHF,TGTGCCAGCAGTTCCCGCGGGACAGATTCACCCCTCCACTTT
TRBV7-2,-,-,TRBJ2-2,CASSLAQLNTGELFF,TGTGCCAGCAGCTTAGCACAGCTGAACACCGGGGAGCTGTTTTTT
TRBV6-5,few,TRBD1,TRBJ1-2,CASSDTGVGGYTF,TGTGCCAGCAGTGACACAGGGGTGGGTGGCTACACCTTC
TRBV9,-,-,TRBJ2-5,CASSVVGGVGETQYF,TGTGCCAGCAGCGTAGTTGGAGGGGTTGGGGAGACCCAGTACTTC
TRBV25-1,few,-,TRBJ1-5,CASSQTGMVQPQHF,TGTGCCAGCAGTCAAACAGGGATGGTTCAGCCCCAGCATTTT
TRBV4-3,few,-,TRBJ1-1,CASSQEGGGTEAFF,TGCGCCAGCAGCCAAGAAGGGGGAGGAACTGAAGCTTTCTTT
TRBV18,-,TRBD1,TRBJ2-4,CASSPPQGAKVVQYF,TGTGCCAGCTCACCCCCTCAGGGGGCGAAGGTAGTTCAGTACTTC
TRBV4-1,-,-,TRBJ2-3,CASSPGPRGSDTQYF,TGCGCCAGCAGCCCAGGGCCCAGGGGTAGCGATACGCAGTATTTT
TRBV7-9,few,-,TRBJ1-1,CATGGQPNTEAFF,TGTGCCACCGGAGGACAGCCGAACACTGAAGCTTTCTTT
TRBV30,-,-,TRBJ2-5,CAWSVNWGRETQYF,TGTGCCTGGAGTGTAAATTGGGGGCGAGAGACCCAGTACTTC
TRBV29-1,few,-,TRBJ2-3,CSVEEGEPDTQYF,TGCAGCGTTGAGGAAGGGGAGCCCGATACGCAGTATTTT
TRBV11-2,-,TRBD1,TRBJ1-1,CASSPTGAVDTEAFF,TGTGCCAGCAGCCCGACAGGGGCGGTCGACACTGAAGCTTTCTTT
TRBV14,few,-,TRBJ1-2,CASSQGQFAYTF,TGTGCCAGCAGCCAAGGACAGTTTGCCTACACCTTC
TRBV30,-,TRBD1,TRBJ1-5,CAWRQGAGQPQHF,TGTGCCTGGAGACAGGGGGCCGGGCAGCCCCAGCATTTT
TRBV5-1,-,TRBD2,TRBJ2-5,CASSSGLAGSRGTQYF,TGCGCCAGCAGCTCAGGACTAGCGGGGTCCCGGGGGACCCAGTACTTC
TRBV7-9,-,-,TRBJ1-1,CASSFWQGIMNTEAFF,TGTGCCAGCAGCTTCTGGCAGGGAATCATGAACACTGAAGCTTTCTTT
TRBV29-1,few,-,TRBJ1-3,CSVDSPARTTIYF,TGCAGCGTTGATTCCCCGGCTCGGACCACCATATATTTT
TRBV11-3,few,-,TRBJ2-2,CASIRPKVPNTGELFF,TGTGCCAGCATCCGACCTAAAGTCCCGAACACCGGGGAGCTGTTTTTT
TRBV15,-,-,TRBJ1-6,CATSRDPTVNSPLHF,TGTGCCACCAGCAGAGATCCCACAGTGAATTCACCCCTCCACTTT
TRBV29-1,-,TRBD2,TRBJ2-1,CSVLKVSASSGSSYNEQFF,TGCAGCGTTCTAAAAGTAAGCGCTTCTAGCGGGAGCTCCTACAATGAGCAGTTCTTC
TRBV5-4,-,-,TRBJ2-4,CASSLEGIKNIQYF,TGTGCCAGCAGCTTGGAGGGGATCAAAAACATTCAGTACTTC
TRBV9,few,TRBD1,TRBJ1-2,CASSVGGQSYGYTF,TGTGCCAGCAGCGTGGGGGGACAGAGCTATGGCTACACCTTC
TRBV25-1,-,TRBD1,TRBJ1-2,CAVGQGYGYTF,TGTGCAGTGGGACAGGGTTATGGCTACACCTTC